The entry that follows covers one TCR beta chain sequence. The target antigen is unknown. The CDR3 contains 16 residues. Trimming cost V 0 bases and J 1 base, with 13 bases left between them. Germline CDR1 reads SGHNT; CDR2 reads YYREEE (reference sequence). The sample originates from a study of cytomegalovirus exposure and HLA in healthy donors. The overall study: The 130 or so validation repertoires were reported in a later analysis to have been generated on the same platform as the approximately 600 first-cohort repertoires. Study-wide results and caveats: A few CMV-associated chains proved CMV antigen-specific in vitro.

TCRdb keeps only in-frame clones here, not all; method: immunoSEQ multiplex PCR. The sample carries some 140,000 clones, about 82% recorded once. Sequences were obtained from PBMCs. The receptor comes from a human donor in good health. The chain employs TRBV5-4 and TRBJ1-1; D is unclear. Here the CDR3 DNA reads TGTGCCAGCAGCTTGGAGGCAGCAGGTCGGAACACTGAAGCTTTCTTT. Translation: CASSLEAAGRNTEAFF.